What follows are 30 T cell receptor beta chains derived from one specimen sequenced in a study of blood T cell repertoires in COVID-19. Sequenced by immunoSEQ multiplex PCR; TCRdb stores in-frame clones only, minus some. The sample includes 150,000 to 200,000 clones, roughly nine tenths of them seen just once. The sample consisted of peripheral blood. These receptors were obtained from a woman aged 60 to 75 with COVID-19, enrolled during active disease.

The rearrangement uses TRBV5-4 and TRBJ1-1; no reliable D call. With 0 bases removed from V and 1 base from J, the gap between germline ends came to 10 bases. Looked up from germline, CDR1 is SGHNT and CDR2 is YYREEE (reference sequence). CDR3 length: 15 residues. In nucleotides, the CDR3 is TGTGCCAGCAGCTTGGTTGGAGCGACGAACACTGAAGCTTTCTTT. Its protein is CASSLVGATNTEAFF.

At least ten counts were recorded for this clone. The chain joins TRBV10-2 to TRBJ1-4; 9 bases are shared with TRBD1. V was clipped by 2 bases and J by 8 bases; unmatched bases: 6. The CDR3 extends over 15 amino acids. CDR1 is WSHSY and CDR2 is SAAADI in the germline V gene. CDR3: CASSEPQGAGEKLFF. CDR3 DNA sequence: TGCGCCAGCAGTGAGCCACAGGGGGCCGGCGAAAAACTGTTTTTT.

The rearrangement uses TRBV7-3 and TRBJ1-1, with a possible D match to TRBD1 (6 bases). Trimming shortened V by 5 bases and J by 1 base, and 11 bases separated the two germline ends. The CDR3 extends over 14 amino acids. Germline V gives CDR1 SGHTA, CDR2 FQGTGA. CDR3 loop: CASSTGHPNTEAFF. The CDR3, as DNA: TGTGCCAGCAGCACGGGACATCCGAACACTGAAGCTTTCTTT.

This clone occurred a few times. The chain employs TRBV27 and TRBJ2-3; D possibly corresponds to TRBD2 (5 bases). Trimming removed 7 bases at V and 2 bases at J, with 13 bases between. CDR3 length: 14 amino acids. Germline V gene sequence: CDR1 MNHEY, CDR2 SMNVEV (reference sequence). CDR3 coding DNA: TGTGCCAGCACCAAGGGAGATCTCACAGATACGCAGTATTTT. This gives the protein CASTKGDLTDTQYF.

The genes are TRBV7-9 and TRBJ1-2; D is ambiguous. CDR1 is SEHNR and CDR2 is FQNEAQ in the germline V gene (reference sequence). The CDR3 is 13 residues long. V was shortened by 3 bases and J by 2 bases, with 7 bases between the two germline ends. CDR3 protein: CASSFPGNYGYTF. CDR3 in DNA: TGTGCCAGCAGCTTTCCGGGGAACTATGGCTACACCTTC.

This chain uses TRBV27 with TRBJ1-2, with TRBD1 as a possible D gene (5 bases). The CDR3 totals 14 residues. Trimming took off 3 bases at V and 2 bases at J, with 10 bases between the two ends. Looked up from germline, CDR1 is MNHEY and CDR2 is SMNVEV (reference sequence). For the CDR3, the DNA is TGTGCCAGCAGTTTTGTGGGGCGCAACTATGGCTACACCTTC. Translating it yields CASSFVGRNYGYTF.

In this sample, this clone turned up a few times. The chain links TRBV2 to TRBJ2-1; 9 bases line up with TRBD1. CDR1 SNHLY and CDR2 FYNNEI come from the germline V gene. The CDR3 consists of 16 residues. V lost 3 bases and J lost 6; bases outside the gene matches: 9. CDR3 sequence reads: CASSEGPGQGFNEQFF. DNA for the CDR3: TGTGCCAGCAGTGAGGGGCCGGGACAGGGTTTCAATGAGCAGTTCTTC.

The J gene is TRBJ1-1, the V gene TRBV18; D call uncertain. The CDR3 runs to 13 residues. V was clipped by 6 bases and J by 6 bases, with 14 bases between them. CDR1 is KGHSH and CDR2 is LQKENI in the germline V gene. CDR3 DNA: TGTGCCAGCTCCCCAACGGCAGGTTCTGAAGCTTTCTTT. Translated, it gives CASSPTAGSEAFF.

This sequence joins TRBV7-2 and TRBJ1-2; no firm D call. The CDR3 consists of 14 residues. CDR1 and CDR2 from the germline V gene are SGHTA and FQGNSA. Trimming took 5 bases from V and 4 from J, leaving 14 bases between them. DNA for the CDR3: TGTGCCAGCAGCCCAGACGGGGTCCGCTATGGCTACACCTTC. It yields the protein CASSPDGVRYGYTF.

The CDR3 here is CASSPSRGNEQFF. The CDR3 DNA follows: TGTGCCAGCAGCCCCTCCAGGGGAAATGAGCAGTTCTTC. The chain combines TRBV7-2 with TRBJ2-1; maybe TRBD1 (6 bases). Between the trimmed V and J ends, which lost 5 bases and 7 bases, there was a span of 12 bases. This CDR3 contains 13 residues. From germline, CDR1 is SGHTA and CDR2 FQGNSA.

The chain recombines TRBV6-2 or TRBV6-3 with TRBJ1-2; TRBD1 matches at 11 bases. V shed 6 bases, J shed 8 bases, and the junction held 11 bases outside the gene matches. The CDR3 contains 15 residues. Germline V gene data show CDR1 as MNHEY and CDR2 as SVGEGT. The CDR3 sequence: CASSPSGTGGRGYTF. The CDR3 DNA reads TGTGCCAGCAGCCCCTCCGGGACAGGGGGTCGAGGCTACACCTTC.

This chain joins TRBV28 and TRBJ1-2; D is undetermined. Deletions cut 6 bases from V and 3 bases from J, with 23 bases between. The length of the CDR3 is 17 residues. The germline gives CDR1 MDHEN, CDR2 SYDVKM. Here the CDR3 DNA reads TGTGCCAGCAGCAAACCTTGGGGAGGGCAGGCGGACTATGGCTACACCTTC. Encoded protein: CASSKPWGGQADYGYTF.

This clone came up a few times. The J gene is TRBJ1-5, the V gene TRBV21-1. TRBV21-1 counts as a pseudogene. The CDR3 spans 13 residues. CDR3 nucleotides: TGTGCCAGCAGCCTCTATAGCAATCAGCCCCAGCATTTT. Translation: CASSLYSNQPQHF.

The chain employs TRBV4-3 and TRBJ2-3, with 8 bases that match TRBD1. Germline assignment: CDR1 LGHNA and CDR2 YSLEER. Trimming removed 2 bases from V and 2 bases from J; junction bases left unmatched: 9. CDR3 length equals 17 residues. The CDR3 is CASSQTPQGANTDTQYF. For the CDR3, the DNA is TGCGCCAGCAGCCAAACACCGCAGGGGGCTAACACAGATACGCAGTATTTT.

This rearrangement joins TRBV19 to TRBJ2-1; D is perhaps TRBD1 (5 bases). The CDR3 runs to 15 residues. In germline, CDR1 is LNHDA, CDR2 SQIVND (reference sequence). V was pared by 7 bases and J by 5 bases, with 18 bases between. This CDR3 reads CASNLGPTPHNEQFF. Written as DNA, the CDR3 is TGTGCCAGTAATCTGGGGCCTACCCCGCACAATGAGCAGTTCTTC.

The chain has TRBV9 and TRBJ2-7; weak D call: TRBD2 (5 bases). This CDR3 has 16 residues. V was trimmed by 3 bases and J by 0 bases, leaving 16 bases between them. CDR1 and CDR2 (germline): SGDLS, YYNGEE. In DNA form, the CDR3 reads TGTGCCAGCAGCGACCCTATGGGCGGGTCCTCCTACGAGCAGTACTTC. Its protein is CASSDPMGGSSYEQYF.

The chain uses TRBV6-1 and TRBJ2-7, with 10 bases matching TRBD1. This CDR3 has 17 amino acids. Germline V lookup: CDR1 MNHNS, CDR2 SASEGT. V shed 1 base, J shed 5 bases, and the junction held 11 bases outside the gene matches. The CDR3 spells CASSEGEVRDRGHEQYF. CDR3 coding DNA: TGTGCCAGCAGTGAAGGGGAGGTCCGGGACAGGGGCCACGAGCAGTACTTC.

The chain is built from TRBV19 and TRBJ1-6; D is possibly TRBD1 (6 bases). From germline, CDR1 is LNHDA and CDR2 SQIVND (reference sequence). This CDR3 has 13 residues. Trimming stripped 9 bases from V and 15 bases from J, with 21 bases between. The CDR3 coding sequence is TGTGCCAGCGCACAGGGACGGATGCGGAACCTCCACTTT. Translating it yields CASAQGRMRNLHF.

The genes are TRBV9 and TRBJ1-6; no definite D call. Germline V gives CDR1 SGDLS, CDR2 YYNGEE. V was trimmed by 0 bases and J by 8 bases, leaving 6 bases between them. This CDR3 comprises 13 residues. DNA of the CDR3: TGTGCCAGCAGCGTAGGTTCGGATTCACCCCTCCACTTT. Encoded protein: CASSVGSDSPLHF.

The CDR3 sequence: CAWRSSGISYEQYF. CDR3 DNA sequence: TGTGCCTGGAGATCTAGCGGGATTTCCTACGAGCAGTACTTC. The J gene is TRBJ2-7, the V gene TRBV30; 9 nucleotides agree with TRBD2. After removal of 3 bases from V and 1 base from J, the junction contained 4 bases not matched to a gene. The CDR3 is made up of 14 amino acids. Per the germline V gene, CDR1 is GTSNPN and CDR2 is SVGIG (reference sequence).

In its sample, this clone was seen once. The same CDR3 also results from other DNA sequences found in this sample. The gene calls are TRBV29-1 and TRBJ1-5; D gene ambiguous. Germline V lookup: CDR1 SQVTM, CDR2 ANQGSEA. V was pared by 6 bases and J by 2 bases, with 11 bases between. This CDR3 has 13 residues. The CDR3 spells CSVELGGNQPQHF. The CDR3 DNA sequence: TGCAGCGTCGAATTGGGCGGCAATCAGCCCCAGCATTTT.

The genes are TRBV6-1 and TRBJ1-2, with D possibly TRBD1 on 6 matching bases. Germline V gene sequence: CDR1 MNHNS, CDR2 SASEGT. V was cut by 2 bases and J by 6 bases, with 13 bases left in between. This CDR3 region has 14 residues. CDR3 nucleotide sequence: TGTGCCAGCAGTGAACCTCGAAAGGGGGATGGCTACACCTTC. As protein: CASSEPRKGDGYTF.

The chain links TRBV7-6 to TRBJ2-1; 10 bases line up with TRBD2. The J segment lost 9 bases and the V segment lost 1 base, leaving 6 bases of the junction unmatched. The V gene's germline CDR1 is SGHVS and CDR2 FNYEAQ. There are 15 residues in the CDR3. DNA of the CDR3: TGTGCCAGCAGCTTAGGTGTGGGACTAGCGTTTGAGCAGTTCTTC. Its protein is CASSLGVGLAFEQFF.

The chain carries TRBV10-3 and TRBJ1-2, with TRBD1 matching 8 bases. V shed 11 bases and J 2 bases; nucleotides not matched to a gene: 7. Germline values: CDR1 ENHRY, CDR2 SYGVKD. This CDR3 has 13 residues. The CDR3 nucleotides read TGTGCCTCGAGAGGACAGGGAAACTATGGCTACACCTTC. It codes for CASRGQGNYGYTF.

The chain combines TRBV19 with TRBJ2-7; the D gene is possibly TRBD2 (6 bases). The V end lost 5 bases, the J end lost 5 bases, and 7 bases lay between the germline ends. Germline assignment: CDR1 LNHDA and CDR2 SQIVND (reference sequence). The CDR3 totals 11 residues. Here the CDR3 reads CASSWGDEQYF. DNA for the CDR3: TGTGCCAGTAGTTGGGGGGACGAGCAGTACTTC.

About this clone: The sample contains more than one DNA sequence encoding this CDR3. V usage is TRBV7-3 and J usage is TRBJ2-3; TRBD2 aligns across 8 bases. CDR1 is SGHTA, CDR2 FQGTGA, per germline. V lost 2 bases and J lost 2; bases outside the gene matches: 3. The CDR3 spans 15 residues. As DNA, the CDR3 is TGTGCCAGCAGCTTAGCGGGAGGTTCCACAGATACGCAGTATTTT. This sequence encodes CASSLAGGSTDTQYF.

The V call is TRBV5-1, the J call TRBJ2-1, with 9 nucleotides matching TRBD2. V dropped 5 bases and J dropped 7; count of bases not matched to a gene: 7. The CDR3 spans 14 residues. Germline CDR1 and CDR2: SGHRS and YFSETQ. CDR3 sequence (DNA): TGCGCCAGCAGAAATAGCGGGAGTGGAAATGAGCAGTTCTTC. It is translated as CASRNSGSGNEQFF.

This chain links TRBV5-4 with TRBJ2-4; 12 nucleotides align to TRBD1. This CDR3 region has 19 residues. After removal of 0 bases from V and 0 bases from J, the junction contained 7 bases not matched to a gene. CDR1 and CDR2 (germline): SGHNT, YYREEE (reference sequence). CDR3 nucleotides: TGTGCCAGCAGCTTGGCCGGGACAGGGGGCTCTCTAGCCAAAAACATTCAGTACTTC. Translation gives CASSLAGTGGSLAKNIQYF.

Only a few counts were recorded for this clone. The genes are TRBV7-2 and TRBJ1-2, with 7 nucleotides matching TRBD1. Germline V gene data show CDR1 as SGHTA and CDR2 as FQGNSA. The CDR3 loop spans 13 amino acids. V shed 6 bases and J 7 bases; nucleotides not matched to a gene: 8. The CDR3 region is CASSLTGNSGYTF. CDR3 bases: TGTGCCAGCAGTCTGACAGGGAATTCTGGCTACACCTTC.

This chain connects TRBV27 to TRBJ2-1; 7 bases fit TRBD2. The V gene end was trimmed by 7 bases and the J gene end by 0 bases; junction bases not matched to a gene: 6. CDR3 length: 15 residues. Germline V gene sequence: CDR1 MNHEY, CDR2 SMNVEV (reference sequence). CDR3: CASKTSSSSYNEQFF. CDR3 in DNA: TGTGCCAGCAAGACTAGCTCGAGCTCCTACAATGAGCAGTTCTTC.